This is a list of T cell receptor beta chains from one sample in a study of blood T cell repertoires in COVID-19. Using immunoSEQ multiplex PCR, the repertoire was profiled, and TCRdb retains in-frame clones only, with some absent. The sample records 200,000 to 250,000 clones, around 85% being singletons. Specimen: peripheral blood. The origin of the receptors is a man aged 55 to 70 with acute or convalescent COVID-19. The CDR3 runs from the conserved cysteine through the conserved F or W. The D gene is left open where the match is weak. Expanded clones are given a class, and other clones once, few, many or no size at all.

>TRBV5-1|NA|TRBJ1-2|NA
TGCGCCAGCAGCCGGGACACCCTTAACTATGGCTACACCTTC
CASSRDTLNYGYTF
>TRBV7-2|few|TRBJ1-1|NA
TGTGCCAGCAGTTTAGCCAGGGGGAACACTGAAGCTTTCTTT
CASSLARGNTEAFF
>TRBV2|NA|TRBJ1-6|TRBD1
TGTGCCAGCAGCGGAGAGGGGGCGGGTAATTCACCCCTCCACTTT
CASSGEGAGNSPLHF
>TRBV4-3|NA|TRBJ2-5|NA
TGCGCCAGCAGCCAAGACAGGGTTTTTCGAGAGACCCAGTACTTC
CASSQDRVFRETQYF
>TRBV27|NA|TRBJ2-3|TRBD2
TGTGCCAGCAGTTTAAGGTCTAGCGGGAGGGTCGCAGATACGCAGTATTTT
CASSLRSSGRVADTQYF
>TRBV7-9|NA|TRBJ1-2|NA
TGTGCCAGCAGCTCAGGCGTCGCAGGGGTCTATGGCTACACCTTC
CASSSGVAGVYGYTF
>TRBV6-4|NA|TRBJ1-4|NA
TGTGCCAGCAGTGACGGTAGCAGAGCGGGAACTAATGAAAAACTGTTTTTT
CASSDGSRAGTNEKLFF
>TRBV4-1|NA|TRBJ2-7|TRBD1
TGCGCCAGCAGCCGGGACAGAGACTACGAGCAGTACTTC
CASSRDRDYEQYF
>TRBV5-6|NA|TRBJ2-7|TRBD1
TGTGCCAGCAGCTTGGGAGGGGGCTGGGAGCAGTACTTC
CASSLGGGWEQYF
>TRBV30|once|TRBJ1-4|NA
TGTGCCTGGAGTCGTCTAGGGGCTAATGAAAAACTGTTTTTT
CAWSRLGANEKLFF
>TRBV7-6|NA|TRBJ2-1|TRBD2
TGTGCCAGCAGCTTAGCGCCGGGACTAGGCGGAAGAGAGCAGTTCTTC
CASSLAPGLGGREQFF
>TRBV12-3/TRBV12-4|NA|TRBJ2-1|NA
TGTGCCAGCAGTTTAGCGCGACTAGATGAGCAGTTCTTC
CASSLARLDEQFF
>TRBV11-2|NA|TRBJ1-5|NA
TGTGCCAGCAGCTTAGAGGAGAATCAGCCCCAGCATTTT
CASSLEENQPQHF
>TRBV7-3|NA|TRBJ2-1|TRBD2
TGTGCCAGCACCGAGGGGCTAGCGGGAGTTGGGGAGCAGTTCTTC
CASTEGLAGVGEQFF
>TRBV11-2|once|TRBJ2-7|NA
TGTGCCAGCAGCCTTTTTAGCGGACCCTACGAGCAGTACTTC
CASSLFSGPYEQYF
>TRBV9|NA|TRBJ2-2|NA
TGTGCCAGCAGCGTAGACCAGGCCGGGGAGCTGTTTTTT
CASSVDQAGELFF
>TRBV2|few|TRBJ1-5|TRBD1
TGTGCCAGCAGTGTACAGGGGAAGGATCAGCCCCAGCATTTT
CASSVQGKDQPQHF
>TRBV29-1|once|TRBJ2-2|NA
TGCAGCGCTAAGGACGGACTAACGGCGCACGGGGAGCTGTTTTTT
CSAKDGLTAHGELFF
>TRBV5-7|NA|TRBJ2-3|NA
TGTGCCAGCAGCTTGGAGGCTAGTAGCGGCAGCACAGATACGCAGTATTTT
CASSLEASSGSTDTQYF
>TRBV19|NA|TRBJ2-1|TRBD1
TGTGCCACGGGGAGCCTCCCGGGACAGACCTACAATGAGCAGTTCTTC
CATGSLPGQTYNEQFF
>TRBV28|NA|TRBJ2-5|TRBD2
TGTGCCAGCCGACTAGCACCTCTCTCGGGACAAGAGACCCAGTACTTC
CASRLAPLSGQETQYF
>TRBV24-1|once|TRBJ2-1|TRBD2
TGTGCCACAGGAGATGCACTAGCGGGACCCGATTTCAATGAGCAGTTCTTC
CATGDALAGPDFNEQFF
>TRBV19|NA|TRBJ2-7|TRBD1
TGTGCCAGTAGTATGGGACAGGGAGGCTACGAGCAGTACTTC
CASSMGQGGYEQYF
>TRBV7-2|few|TRBJ1-6|TRBD1
TGTGCCAGCAGCTACGATCCAGGGGGCAATTCACCCCTCCACTTT
CASSYDPGGNSPLHF
>TRBV7-3|once|TRBJ2-1|NA
TGTGCCAGCAGCTATAGGGGGAATCTCCACAATGAGCAGTTCTTC
CASSYRGNLHNEQFF
>TRBV7-3|NA|TRBJ2-7|TRBD2
TGTGCCAGCAGGTCCAGCGGGACGGTCGAGCAGTACTTC
CASRSSGTVEQYF
>TRBV11-3|NA|TRBJ2-1|TRBD2
TGTGCCAGCAGCTTAGGAGTTTGGACTAGCGGGAGTCTCTACAATGAGCAGTTCTTC
CASSLGVWTSGSLYNEQFF
>TRBV9|NA|TRBJ1-5|TRBD1
TGTGCCAGCAGCGCAATGGACAGGGTCAATCAGCCCCAGCATTTT
CASSAMDRVNQPQHF
>TRBV28|NA|TRBJ2-2|TRBD2
TGTGCCAGCAGGGTAGCGGGAGCGAACACCGGGGAGCTGTTTTTT
CASRVAGANTGELFF
>TRBV21-1|NA|TRBJ1-6|NA
TGTGCCAGCACACACCACAGGGGAAGGGATTCACCCCTCCACTTT
CASTHHRGRDSPLHF
>TRBV7-3|NA|TRBJ2-1|TRBD2
TGTGCCAGCAGCATGGGACTAGCGGGTTACAATGAGCAGTTCTTC
CASSMGLAGYNEQFF
>TRBV7-3|NA|TRBJ1-2|NA
TGTGCCAGCAGCTTTGACAGGCTCTATGGCTACACCTTC
CASSFDRLYGYTF
>TRBV10-2|NA|TRBJ1-5|TRBD1
TGCGCCAGCAGTGATAGGGGGGGACAGGGACGGGGCAATCAGCCCCAGCATTTT
CASSDRGGQGRGNQPQHF
>TRBV12-3/TRBV12-4|NA|TRBJ1-5|NA
TGTGCCAGCAGCCCCCTATCGGATCAGCCCCAGCATTTT
CASSPLSDQPQHF
>TRBV18|NA|TRBJ1-2|TRBD1
TGTGCCAGCTCACCCATTACAGGGGTCGTAGATGGCTACACCTTC
CASSPITGVVDGYTF
>TRBV28|NA|TRBJ1-5|NA
TGTGCCAGCGCGAGTAGCAATCAGCCCCAGCATTTT
CASASSNQPQHF
>TRBV5-6|once|TRBJ2-3|TRBD1
TGTGCCAGTAGTGACCCCGGGACAGGATCAGATACGCAGTATTTT
CASSDPGTGSDTQYF
>TRBV6-5|NA|TRBJ1-3|NA
TGTGCCAGCAGACTCGGACAGTTTAGTGGAAACACCATATATTTT
CASRLGQFSGNTIYF
>TRBV3-1/TRBV3-2|NA|TRBJ1-2|TRBD1
TGTGCCAGCAGCCAAGATCCGGGACAGGGGAGCGGCTACACCTTC
CASSQDPGQGSGYTF
>TRBV28|NA|TRBJ1-1|NA
TGTGCCAGCACGGGAGTAACTGAAGCTTTCTTT
CASTGVTEAFF
>TRBV12-3/TRBV12-4|NA|TRBJ2-1|TRBD1
TGTGCCAGCAAACCGGGACAGGGAAATGAGCAGTTCTTC
CASKPGQGNEQFF
>TRBV9|NA|TRBJ2-5|TRBD2
TGTGCCAGCAGCGCCTCGGGACTAGCGGGAGGGGCAGAGACCCAGTACTTC
CASSASGLAGGAETQYF
>TRBV6-5|NA|TRBJ2-7|TRBD2
TGTGCCAGCAGTCCCCCGGGACTAGCGGCCTACGAGCAGTACTTC
CASSPPGLAAYEQYF
>TRBV5-8|NA|TRBJ2-7|TRBD1
TGTGCCAGCAGCCAAGACAGGGGGGGCGAGCAGTACTTC
CASSQDRGGEQYF
>TRBV24-1|NA|TRBJ2-1|TRBD1
TGTGCCACCAGTGGGCCGGACAGGCGCTACATCATACGTGAGCAGTTCTTC
CATSGPDRRYIIREQFF
>TRBV6-6|NA|TRBJ1-5|TRBD1
TGTGCCAGCAGACAGGACAGGGACGTCAATCAGCCCCAGCATTTT
CASRQDRDVNQPQHF
>TRBV11-2|few|TRBJ2-1|NA
TGTGCCAGCACGCTGGCAGGGGCCTACAATGAGCAGTTCTTC
CASTLAGAYNEQFF